The 24 T cell receptor beta chains below were found in one sample sequenced in a study of cytotoxic CD8 clonotypes in ibrutinib-treated CLL. Assay used: immunoSEQ multiplex PCR; TCRdb lists only in-frame clones, some missing. The sample has about 40,000 clones; roughly three quarters are singletons. The sample was PBMCs, taken at disease progression, from a patient treated with ibrutinib. The receptors come from a human donor with chronic lymphocytic leukemia.

The chain links TRBV4-1 to TRBJ1-3; D gene uncertain. The CDR3 is 17 residues long. V dropped 6 bases and J dropped 1 base, with 19 bases sitting between them. The germline gives CDR1 MGHRA, CDR2 YSYEKL. CDR3 in amino acids: CASSTIGRRRSGNTIYF. CDR3 DNA sequence: TGCGCCAGCAGTACGATCGGGCGGAGAAGGTCTGGAAACACCATATATTTT.

The chain uses TRBV19 and TRBJ2-7; 11 bases are a match to TRBD2. Per the germline V gene, CDR1 is LNHDA and CDR2 is SQIVND (reference sequence). V gave up 5 bases and J gave up 6 bases; unmatched junction bases: 9. The CDR3 runs 15 residues. CDR3 sequence (DNA): TGTGCCAGTAGTGTCCCCACTAGCGGGAGATCCGAGCAGTACTTC. As protein: CASSVPTSGRSEQYF.

The V gene is TRBV9, the J gene TRBJ1-6; the match to TRBD1 covers 8 bases. CDR1 and CDR2 (germline): SGDLS, YYNGEE. After removal of 0 bases from V and 8 bases from J, the junction contained 7 bases not matched to a gene. The CDR3 is made up of 16 amino acids. The CDR3 protein is CASSVATDRADSPLHF. The CDR3 bases are TGTGCCAGCAGCGTAGCTACGGACAGGGCTGATTCACCCCTCCACTTT.

This clone was seen only once. The rearrangement uses TRBV5-1 and TRBJ2-1; TRBD2 aligns across 11 bases. Trimming took 2 bases from V and 4 from J; bases not matched to a gene: 2. CDR1 is SGHRS and CDR2 is YFSETQ in the germline V gene. The CDR3 contains 15 residues. In nucleotides, the CDR3 is TGCGCCAGCAGCTTTAGCGGGGGGGCTTACAATGAGCAGTTCTTC. Protein product: CASSFSGGAYNEQFF.

CDR3 protein: CASIGLAGGETQYF. The CDR3 nucleotides are TGTGCCAGCATCGGACTAGCGGGAGGGGAGACCCAGTACTTC. The gene calls are TRBV11-2 and TRBJ2-5; 15 bases map to TRBD2. Germline CDR1 SGHAT, CDR2 FQNNGV. The CDR3 consists of 14 residues. The V segment lost 7 bases and the J segment 5 bases; nucleotides outside the gene matches: 2.

J is TRBJ2-2 and V is TRBV6-4, with D perhaps given as TRBD1 or TRBD2 (5 bases each). This CDR3 spans 14 amino acids. V dropped 4 bases and J dropped 3 bases, with 9 bases sitting between them. Germline lookup yields CDR1 MRHNA and CDR2 SNTAGT. CDR3 region: CASSAGTYTGELFF. CDR3 coding DNA: TGTGCCAGCAGTGCCGGGACCTACACCGGGGAGCTGTTTTTT.

The V gene is TRBV10-3, the J gene TRBJ1-1; the D is unclear. This CDR3 region has 14 residues. CDR1 and CDR2 from the germline V gene are ENHRY and SYGVKD. V was clipped by 0 bases and J by 6 bases, with 11 bases between them. CDR3 DNA sequence: TGTGCCATCAGTGAGTCGCCAGGCATTGCTGAAGCTTTCTTT. Translation: CAISESPGIAEAFF.

This clone appeared a few times. The chain recombines TRBV18 with TRBJ2-7; 9 bases agree with TRBD2. Germline values: CDR1 KGHSH, CDR2 LQKENI. The CDR3 length is 15 residues. The trim removed 2 bases at V and 2 bases at J, leaving 4 bases unmatched. The chain's CDR3 is CASSPSAGGPYEQYF. The CDR3 DNA is TGTGCCAGCTCACCATCTGCGGGAGGGCCCTACGAGCAGTACTTC.

This chain joins TRBV4-1 and TRBJ1-2; 9 bases agree with TRBD1. CDR1 is MGHRA, CDR2 YSYEKL, per germline. With 1 base clipped from V and 5 bases from J, the junction kept 14 bases outside the gene matches. This CDR3 has 18 residues. CDR3 loop: CASSQVPRPGQGRYGYTF. CDR3 DNA sequence: TGCGCCAGCAGCCAAGTCCCCCGCCCCGGACAGGGGAGGTATGGCTACACCTTC.

CDR3 in DNA: TGTGCCTGGAGTGGACGCTCTGCTTCACCCCTCCACTTT. It translates to CAWSGRSASPLHF. The chain uses TRBV30 and TRBJ1-6, with D hard to call. CDR3 length equals 13 residues. The V and J ends lost 1 base and 9 bases respectively, with 10 bases between them. Germline CDR1 is GTSNPN and CDR2 is SVGIG (reference sequence).

Only one count was recorded for this clone. This chain uses TRBV6-6 with TRBJ1-2; TRBD1 might be the D (5 bases). Germline CDR1 MNHNY, CDR2 SVGAGI (reference sequence). The CDR3 contains 14 residues. Trimming stripped 0 bases from V and 2 bases from J, with 7 bases between. CDR3 loop: CASSYSKGNYGYTF. CDR3 bases: TGTGCCAGCAGTTACTCGAAGGGGAACTATGGCTACACCTTC.

V usage is TRBV21-1 and J usage is TRBJ2-7. TRBV21-1 is shown as a pseudogene. This CDR3 has 16 amino acids. This chain's CDR3 is CASSKEVRASSYEQYF. Written as DNA, the CDR3 is TGTGCCAGCAGCAAAGAGGTACGGGCGAGCTCCTACGAGCAGTACTTC.

V is TRBV10-1 and J is TRBJ2-3; D is tentatively TRBD1 or TRBD2 (5 bases each). The CDR3 has 16 residues. Germline V gene sequence: CDR1 WNHNN, CDR2 SYGVQD (reference sequence). V lost 4 bases and J lost 4, with 18 bases in between. CDR3 DNA sequence: TGCGCCAGCAGTGCCTTGAGGGGTGCCGCCCCAGATACGCAGTATTTT. Translating it yields CASSALRGAAPDTQYF.

This clone was seen a handful of times. V gene TRBV5-1 combines with J gene TRBJ2-5; D not certain. The ends were cut back, 1 base at V and 1 base at J, with 5 bases in the middle. CDR1 is SGHRS, CDR2 YFSETQ, per germline. This CDR3 is 13 amino acids long. CDR3 region: CASSLTVQETQYF. For the CDR3, the DNA is TGCGCCAGCAGCTTGACAGTCCAAGAGACCCAGTACTTC. Full variable domain (rest looked up from reference TRBV5-1 and TRBJ2-5): KAGVTQTPRYLIKTRGQQVTLSCSPISGHRSVSWYQQTPGQGLQFLFEYFSETQRNKGNFPGRFSGRQFSNSRSEMNVSTLELGDSALYLCASSLTVQETQYFGPGTRLLVL.

This chain connects TRBV12-5 to TRBJ2-5; D remains ambiguous. The V gene lost 1 base and the J gene lost 2 bases, with 5 bases spanning the gap. The CDR3 runs 13 residues. Per the germline V gene, CDR1 is LGHNT and CDR2 is FRNRAP. The CDR3 DNA sequence: TGTGCTAGTGGTTTGGGCTCTCAAGAGACCCAGTACTTC. Its protein is CASGLGSQETQYF.

This rearrangement joins TRBV2 to TRBJ2-3; 7 bases align to TRBD2. The CDR3 has 13 amino acids. Trimming cost V 5 bases and J 6 bases; bases outside gene matches: 5. The V gene's germline CDR1 is SNHLY and CDR2 FYNNEI. Here the CDR3 DNA reads TGTGCCAGCAGTAACCGGGGGGAGGATACGCAGTATTTT. This sequence encodes CASSNRGEDTQYF.

The sample holds a few counts of this clone. V gene TRBV5-1 combines with J gene TRBJ1-2, with TRBD1 matching over 8 bases. CDR3 length equals 13 residues. The junction had 7 bases not matched to a gene; V was cut back by 4 bases and J by 8 bases. Germline assignment: CDR1 SGHRS and CDR2 YFSETQ. In DNA, the CDR3 is TGCGCCAGCAGCCACGGACAGGGAGGAGGCTACACCTTC. Its protein is CASSHGQGGGYTF.

V usage is TRBV4-1 and J usage is TRBJ2-7; the D gene could be TRBD1 or TRBD2 (5 bases each). V lost 3 bases and J lost 0, with 15 bases in between. The CDR3 has 16 residues. Germline V lookup: CDR1 MGHRA, CDR2 YSYEKL. CDR3: CASSQGDEGSSYEQYF. The DNA for the CDR3 is TGCGCCAGCAGCCAGGGCGACGAGGGGAGCTCCTACGAGCAGTACTTC.

The count of this clone is one. V and J are TRBV6-5 and TRBJ1-4; perhaps TRBD1 as D (6 bases). CDR1 is MNHEY, CDR2 SVGAGI, per germline. The CDR3 runs 15 residues. V dropped 0 bases and J dropped 4 bases, with 9 bases sitting between them. CDR3 DNA: TGTGCCAGCAGTTACTCGGGGACACTTAATGAAAAACTGTTTTTT. This sequence encodes CASSYSGTLNEKLFF.

Only a few counts were recorded for this clone. The chain is built from TRBV6-5 and TRBJ1-6; D is possibly TRBD1 (5 bases). V was clipped by 8 bases and J by 7 bases, with 18 bases between them. The CDR3 has 15 residues. Germline V gene sequence: CDR1 MNHEY, CDR2 SVGAGI. The CDR3 DNA sequence: TGTGCCAGCTCGCGGATCGGGGGTATCAATTCACCCCTCCACTTT. Protein sequence: CASSRIGGINSPLHF.

The rearrangement uses TRBV10-1 and TRBJ1-5; tentative D call: TRBD1 (5 bases). The CDR3 totals 13 residues. V dropped 2 bases and J dropped 5 bases, with 7 bases sitting between them. CDR1 is WNHNN, CDR2 SYGVQD, per germline (reference sequence). Here the CDR3 reads CASSETGDQPQHF. The CDR3 nucleotides read TGCGCCAGCAGTGAGACGGGGGATCAGCCCCAGCATTTT.

The rearrangement uses TRBV4-1 and TRBJ2-3, with a weak D call TRBD1 (6 bases). Germline assignment: CDR1 MGHRA and CDR2 YSYEKL. V lost 1 base and J lost 2, with 10 bases in between. The CDR3 is 15 residues long. CDR3 protein: CASSQVGGSTDTQYF. CDR3 DNA sequence: TGCGCCAGCAGCCAAGTTGGGGGCTCCACAGATACGCAGTATTTT.

The chain links TRBV11-2 to TRBJ2-7; a weak D match, TRBD2 (6 bases). Germline V lookup: CDR1 SGHAT, CDR2 FQNNGV. Trimming left V 5 bases short and J 3 bases short, with 17 bases between. The CDR3 runs 15 residues. The CDR3, as DNA: TGTGCCAGCAGCCCAAAGCTTGGAGGGGTCTACGAGCAGTACTTC. Protein: CASSPKLGGVYEQYF.

V usage is TRBV19 and J usage is TRBJ1-1; D is possibly TRBD1 (5 bases). The germline V gene encodes CDR1 LNHDA and CDR2 SQIVND (reference sequence). The CDR3 sequence is 15 residues long. V was shortened by 1 base and J by 1 base, with 10 bases between the two germline ends. CDR3 sequence (DNA): TGTGCCAGTAGTATAGGCTGGCAGGGGAACACTGAAGCTTTCTTT. Its translation is CASSIGWQGNTEAFF. Combining the CDR3 with reference TRBV19 and TRBJ1-1 gives the whole variable domain DGGITQSPKYLFRKEGQNVTLSCEQNLNHDAMYWYRQDPGQGLRLIYYSQIVNDFQKGDIAEGYSVSREKKESFPLTVTSAQKNPTAFYLCASSIGWQGNTEAFFGQGTRLTVV.